This note documents a single TCR beta chain sequence. Its matching antigen is unknown. This CDR3 spans 15 amino acids. The V gene end was trimmed by 5 bases and the J gene end by 0 bases; junction bases not matched to a gene: 6. CDR1 MNHEY and CDR2 SVGAGI come from the germline V gene. Amplification used 60 Vbeta primers and 13 Jbeta primers. The method was immunoSEQ multiplex PCR; TCRdb's version includes in-frame clones alone and lacks a portion of them. The table shows about 190,000 clones, with approximately 80% occurring only once. The sample comes from a study of cytomegalovirus exposure and HLA in healthy donors. Study-wide points: With later analysis, a missense DCLRE1C variant became linked to TCR beta V- and J-gene trimming.

Sequences were obtained from PBMCs. This clonotype was sampled from a woman between 50 and 59 years old in good health and CMV-seropositive. The chain couples TRBV6-5 to TRBJ2-7, with TRBD1 matching 8 bases. The CDR3 reads CASSRGQENSYEQYF. CDR3 nucleotide sequence: TGTGCCAGCAGTAGGGGACAGGAGAACTCCTACGAGCAGTACTTC.